This TCR beta chain came from a study of shared clonotypes between healthy human individuals. The CDR3 totals 18 residues. Germline values: CDR1 KGHSH, CDR2 LQKENI. The V segment lost 2 bases and the J segment 9 bases; nucleotides outside the gene matches: 17. TCRdb's copy holds only in-frame clones and misses some; the assay was immunoSEQ multiplex PCR. The repertoire has fewer than 1.8 million clones, just under 99% of them found once; the top ten carry about 0.34%. This receptor was taken from a man between 25 and 39 years old in good health. Sequencing was performed on naive CD4+ T cells sorted from blood. As for subset: CD45RA+ positively selected. This chain uses TRBV18 with TRBJ2-1; 9 bases line up with TRBD2. The CDR3 DNA follows: TGTGCCAGCTCACCATTCCTCTCCGCTAGCGGGGAGAAGACTGAGCAGTTCTTC. As protein: CASSPFLSASGEKTEQFF.